This T cell receptor (beta chain) was observed in a study of cytomegalovirus exposure and HLA in healthy donors. Turning to the study itself: Inside one of the first data releases sat around 77 million unique TCRs taken from HLA-typed donors.

CDR1 is MNHNS and CDR2 is SASEGT in the germline V gene. The CDR3 extends over 13 amino acids. Trimming took 3 bases from V and 5 from J; bases not matched to a gene: 1. Regarding the study as a whole: In a later analysis, at a false discovery rate of 0.05, 16,951 TCR beta sequences were associated with HLA alleles. A later analysis by the authors found several of the most significant clusters apparently linked to common viral pathogens.

Notes on this clone: What it binds is unknown.

The PCR employed 60 Vbeta primers together with 13 Jbeta primers. In the source study's methods: Counted up in a later analysis, unique TCR beta chains came to about 80 million, with around 10 million shared. This table comes from immunoSEQ multiplex PCR, and its TCRdb copy is limited to in-frame clones, with some not included. V and J calls and clone size are given by that table; D and trimming were obtained from the DNA. The data show some 120,000 clones, around 60% seen once. J is TRBJ1-2 and V is TRBV6-1; 9 bases are a match to TRBD1. The receptor was isolated from a woman aged 40 to 50 in good health and CMV-seropositive. The sequenced sample consisted of PBMCs. The CDR3 region has the DNA TGTGCCAGCAGTGATGACAGGGGGTATGGCTACACCTTC. It is translated as CASSDDRGYGYTF.